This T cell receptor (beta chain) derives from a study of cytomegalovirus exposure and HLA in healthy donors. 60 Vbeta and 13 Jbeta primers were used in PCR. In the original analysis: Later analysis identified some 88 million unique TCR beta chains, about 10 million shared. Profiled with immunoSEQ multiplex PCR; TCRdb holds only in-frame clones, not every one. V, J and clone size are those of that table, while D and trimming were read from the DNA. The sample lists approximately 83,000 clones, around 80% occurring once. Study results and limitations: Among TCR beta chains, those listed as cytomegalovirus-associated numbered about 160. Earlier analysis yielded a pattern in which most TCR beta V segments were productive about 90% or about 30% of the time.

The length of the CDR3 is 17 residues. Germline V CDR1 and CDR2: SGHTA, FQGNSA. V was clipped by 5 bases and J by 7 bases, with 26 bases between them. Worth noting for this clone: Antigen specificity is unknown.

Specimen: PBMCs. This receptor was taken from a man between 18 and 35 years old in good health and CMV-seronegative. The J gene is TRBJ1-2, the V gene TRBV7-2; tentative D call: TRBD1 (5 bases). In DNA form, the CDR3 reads TGTGCCAGCAGCGCACAAGGCGGGGGGTTAGGAGTGGGTGGCTACACCTTC. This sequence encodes CASSAQGGGLGVGGYTF.